The T cell receptor beta chain described here comes from a study of beta chain features in type 1 diabetes. Central memory, naive, regulatory and stem cell-like memory CD4+ cells were sorted by CD45RO/CCR7/CD25/CD127/CD95/CD27. Isolated RNA was reverse transcribed in full, so expressed TCRB transcripts were sequenced. Measured with immunoSEQ multiplex PCR; TCRdb has only the in-frame clones, and not every one. This sample has 680,000 or so clones, with around an eighth found just once. V shed 3 bases and J shed 10 bases, with 9 bases lying between them. Per the germline V gene, CDR1 is SGHDN and CDR2 is FVKESK. The CDR3 runs 12 residues. Regarding the study as a whole: TCRB repertoires of naive, central memory and Treg cells appeared more similar among patients than among healthy donors. Whether HLA type influences TCRB rearrangement remained unresolved here. Among all four CD4+ subsets, Type 1 diabetes patients had TCRB CDR3s that were moderately but significantly shorter.

This clone was picked up a small number of times. What it recognizes is unknown. This sequence joins TRBV14 and TRBJ1-4; D unclear. The TCR originated in a man younger than 30 with type 1 diabetes. Sequencing input: naive CD4+ T cells from blood. The DNA for the CDR3 is TGTGCCAGCAGCCAGCTAGGCTCAAAACTGTTTTTT. Residues: CASSQLGSKLFF.